This T cell receptor (beta chain) was recovered during a study of control samples from healthy donors and cancer patients. CDR1 and CDR2 from the germline V gene are MNHEY and SMNVEV (reference sequence). CDR3 length: 17 residues. The V and J ends lost 5 bases and 2 bases, in that order; junction bases with no gene match: 14. Assay: immunoSEQ multiplex PCR; the TCRdb copy retains only in-frame clones and omits some. Of 85,000 to 100,000 clones in the sample, more than 85% were seen once. The sequenced material came from blood. This chain joins TRBV27 and TRBJ2-7, with 8 nucleotides matching TRBD2. The receptor comes from a man in his late teens or twenties in good health. CDR3 amino acids: CASSPLATSGPTYEQYF. In DNA, the CDR3 is TGTGCCAGCAGTCCACTGGCCACTAGCGGACCTACCTACGAGCAGTACTTC.